This record covers a single T cell receptor (beta chain). Antigen unknown. This record comes from a study of T cells after yellow fever vaccination. Study-wide background: SMART-Seq v4 Ultra Low Input prepared the low-cell-number fractions.

Template switching by 5'RACE produced TCR cDNA, adding a universal primer site and UMIs. TCRdb processed the 5' RACE reads anew with MiXCR; each CDR3 protein has one entry. The repertoire holds about 99,000 distinct CDR3 sequences, with 5.8% as singletons. The V end lost 6 bases, the J end lost 3 bases, and 17 bases lay between the germline ends. This CDR3 has 16 amino acids. Germline lookup yields CDR1 MDHEN and CDR2 SYDVKM. The study, taken as a whole, reports: From the bulk population, abundant clonotypes could contaminate and appear within FACS-sorted repertoires.

Sequencing was performed on CD8+ T cells sorted from PBMCs, taken 10 days after the yellow fever booster vaccination. The receptor was isolated from a man in his late teens or twenties who received the YFV17D yellow fever vaccine. The rearrangement uses TRBV28 and TRBJ2-2; no firm D call. DNA of the CDR3: TGTGCCAGCAGGGAACCGTCGGTTAGTGACACCGGGGAGCTGTTTTTT. It specifies CASREPSVSDTGELFF.